These 11 T cell receptor beta chains were all obtained from the same sample, sequenced in a study of blood T cell repertoires in COVID-19. The method was immunoSEQ multiplex PCR; TCRdb's version includes in-frame clones alone and lacks a portion of them. The sample lists 160,000 or so clones; more than 65% were seen once. The sequencing sample was made of peripheral blood. The receptors come from a woman of 80 years or more with acute or convalescent COVID-19.

The J gene is TRBJ2-3, the V gene TRBV5-1; 8 positions match TRBD2. Trimming cost V 1 base and J 2 bases; bases outside gene matches: 6. CDR3 length equals 16 residues. The germline gives CDR1 SGHRS, CDR2 YFSETQ. CDR3 bases: TGCGCCAGCAGCTTGTGGCGGGGGGATACCACAGATACGCAGTATTTT. Its translation: CASSLWRGDTTDTQYF. The complete variable domain, with remaining parts taken from reference TRBV5-1 and TRBJ2-3, reads KAGVTQTPRYLIKTRGQQVTLSCSPISGHRSVSWYQQTPGQGLQFLFEYFSETQRNKGNFPGRFSGRQFSNSRSEMNVSTLELGDSALYLCASSLWRGDTTDTQYFGPGTRLTVL.

The chain couples TRBV2 to TRBJ1-2; D remains unclear. This CDR3 spans 14 amino acids. Looked up from germline, CDR1 is SNHLY and CDR2 is FYNNEI. Trimming removed 4 bases from V and 2 bases from J, with 11 bases in between. CDR3 nucleotide sequence: TGTGCCAGCAGTGCGGGTTATTTGAACTATGGCTACACCTTC. Its protein is CASSAGYLNYGYTF.

The genes are TRBV19 and TRBJ1-1; TRBD1 might be the D (6 bases). Between the trimmed V and J ends, which lost 7 bases and 6 bases, there was a span of 24 bases. The CDR3 is 16 residues long. Germline CDR1 reads LNHDA; CDR2 reads SQIVND (reference sequence). Here the CDR3 reads CASTPFDSGARAEAFF. The CDR3 nucleotides are TGTGCCAGTACTCCTTTCGACTCAGGGGCTCGGGCTGAAGCTTTCTTT.

The chain recombines TRBV2 with TRBJ2-1; maybe TRBD1 (5 bases). V lost 2 bases, J lost 0 bases, and 8 bases lay in between. The CDR3 runs to 15 residues. CDR1 SNHLY and CDR2 FYNNEI come from the germline V gene. In DNA, the CDR3 is TGTGCCAGCAGTGAAAGGGGTAACTCCTACAATGAGCAGTTCTTC. Its translation is CASSERGNSYNEQFF.

The genes are TRBV28 and TRBJ1-2; perhaps TRBD1 as D (5 bases). The V end lost 6 bases, the J end lost 8 bases, and 13 bases lay between the germline ends. Per germline, CDR1 MDHEN and CDR2 SYDVKM. The CDR3 has 12 residues. In DNA, the CDR3 is TGTGCCAGCAGAACAGGACCGCGGGGCTACACCTTC. Protein: CASRTGPRGYTF.

V usage is TRBV13 and J usage is TRBJ2-7, with D perhaps TRBD1 (7 bases). Germline values: CDR1 PRHDT, CDR2 FYEKMQ (reference sequence). With 3 bases removed from V and 5 bases from J, the gap between germline ends came to 14 bases. The CDR3 is made up of 14 amino acids. CDR3 amino acids: CASSFNRGGHEQYF. CDR3 nucleotides: TGTGCCAGCAGCTTCAACAGGGGAGGCCACGAGCAGTACTTC.

This chain links TRBV18 with TRBJ2-7; D possibly corresponds to TRBD2 (6 bases). CDR1 and CDR2 from the germline V gene are KGHSH and LQKENI. The CDR3 is 13 residues long. The V and J ends lost 6 bases and 5 bases respectively, with 14 bases between them. The CDR3 DNA reads as TGTGCCAGCTCCATGACTAGAAACCACGAGCAGTACTTC. Translation gives CASSMTRNHEQYF.

The genes are TRBV5-1 and TRBJ2-1; tentative D call: TRBD2 (6 bases). The CDR3 runs 15 residues. V dropped 2 bases and J dropped 0 bases, with 9 bases sitting between them. From germline, CDR1 is SGHRS and CDR2 YFSETQ. The CDR3 sequence is CASSFQDYSYNEQFF. CDR3 nucleotides: TGCGCCAGCAGCTTTCAGGACTACTCCTACAATGAGCAGTTCTTC.

The V call is TRBV5-4, the J call TRBJ1-2, with D maybe TRBD1 (6 bases). Trimming stripped 0 bases from V and 8 bases from J, with 14 bases between. The V gene's germline CDR1 is SGHNT and CDR2 YYREEE (reference sequence). The CDR3 is made up of 14 amino acids. The CDR3 reads CASSLAGTTAGYTF. The CDR3 DNA is TGTGCCAGCAGCTTGGCCGGGACAACAGCAGGCTACACCTTC.

In the case of this clone: One end of the junction fails to match germline, which may point to a read error. This specimen includes other DNA sequences encoding the same CDR3. This sequence joins TRBV11-2 and TRBJ2-2; weak D call: TRBD1 (6 bases). Germline loops: CDR1 SGHAT, CDR2 FQNNGV. This CDR3 is 15 amino acids long. In DNA form, the CDR3 reads TGTGCTAGCAGCCCGGGACATACTGGGAACGGGGAGCTGTTTTTT. This encodes CASSPGHTGNGELFF.

The V gene is TRBV5-4, the J gene TRBJ1-4; D is perhaps TRBD1 (6 bases). CDR3 size: 14 residues. Germline V gives CDR1 SGHNT, CDR2 YYREEE (reference sequence). V dropped 4 bases and J dropped 6 bases, with 13 bases sitting between them. The DNA for the CDR3 is TGTGCCAGCAGCCCGAGGGACAAGGATGAAAAACTGTTTTTT. As protein: CASSPRDKDEKLFF.